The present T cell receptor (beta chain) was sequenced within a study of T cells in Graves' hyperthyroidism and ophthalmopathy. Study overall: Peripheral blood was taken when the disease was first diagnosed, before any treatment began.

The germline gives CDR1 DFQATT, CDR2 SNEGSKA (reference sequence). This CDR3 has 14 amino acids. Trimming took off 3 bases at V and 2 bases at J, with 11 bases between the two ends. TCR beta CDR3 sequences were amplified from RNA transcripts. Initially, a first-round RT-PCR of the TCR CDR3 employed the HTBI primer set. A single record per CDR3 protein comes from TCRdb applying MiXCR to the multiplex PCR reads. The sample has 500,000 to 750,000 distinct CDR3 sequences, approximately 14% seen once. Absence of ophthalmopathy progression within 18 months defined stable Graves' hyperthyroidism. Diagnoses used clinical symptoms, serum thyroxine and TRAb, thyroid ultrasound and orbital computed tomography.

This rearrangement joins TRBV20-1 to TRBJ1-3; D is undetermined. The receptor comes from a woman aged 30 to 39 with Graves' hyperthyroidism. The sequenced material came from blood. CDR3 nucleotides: TGCAGTGCTAGTGTGGACTCAGCTGGAAACACCATATATTTT. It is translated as CSASVDSAGNTIYF.